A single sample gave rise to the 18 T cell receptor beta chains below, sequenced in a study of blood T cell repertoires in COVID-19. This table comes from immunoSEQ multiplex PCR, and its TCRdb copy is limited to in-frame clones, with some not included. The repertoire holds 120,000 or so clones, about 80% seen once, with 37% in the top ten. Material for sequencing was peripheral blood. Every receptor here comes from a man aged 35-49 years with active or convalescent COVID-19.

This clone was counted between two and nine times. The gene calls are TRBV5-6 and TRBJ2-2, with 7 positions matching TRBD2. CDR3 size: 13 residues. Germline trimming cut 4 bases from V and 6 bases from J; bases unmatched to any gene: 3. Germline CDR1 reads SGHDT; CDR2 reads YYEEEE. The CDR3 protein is CASSVTSAGELFF. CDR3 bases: TGTGCCAGCAGCGTAACTAGCGCCGGGGAGCTGTTTTTT.

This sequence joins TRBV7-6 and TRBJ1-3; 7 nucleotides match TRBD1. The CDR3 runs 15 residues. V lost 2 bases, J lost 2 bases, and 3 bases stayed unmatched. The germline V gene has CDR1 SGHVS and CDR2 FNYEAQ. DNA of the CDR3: TGTGCCAGCAGCTTATATGGACAGGCTGGAAACACCATATATTTT. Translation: CASSLYGQAGNTIYF.

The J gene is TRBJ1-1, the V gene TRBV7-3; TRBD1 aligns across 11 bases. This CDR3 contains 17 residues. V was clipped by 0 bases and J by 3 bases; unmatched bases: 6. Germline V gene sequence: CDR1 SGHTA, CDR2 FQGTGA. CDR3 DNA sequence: TGTGCCAGCAGCTTAACGGGACAGGGGGTGAGGGACACTGAAGCTTTCTTT. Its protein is CASSLTGQGVRDTEAFF.

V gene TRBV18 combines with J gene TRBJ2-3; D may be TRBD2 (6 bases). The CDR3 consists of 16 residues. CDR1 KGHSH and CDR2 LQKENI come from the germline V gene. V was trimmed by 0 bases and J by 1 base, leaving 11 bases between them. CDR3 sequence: CASSPPLGGGTDTQYF. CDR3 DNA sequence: TGTGCCAGCTCACCACCTTTGGGGGGAGGCACAGATACGCAGTATTTT.

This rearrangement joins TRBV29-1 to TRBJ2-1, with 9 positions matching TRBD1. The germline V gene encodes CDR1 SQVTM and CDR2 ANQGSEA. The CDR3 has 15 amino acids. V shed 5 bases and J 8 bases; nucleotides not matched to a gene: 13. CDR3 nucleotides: TGCAGCGTTTCCAGACCGGGACAGGGTTCCGATGAGCAGTTCTTC. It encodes CSVSRPGQGSDEQFF.

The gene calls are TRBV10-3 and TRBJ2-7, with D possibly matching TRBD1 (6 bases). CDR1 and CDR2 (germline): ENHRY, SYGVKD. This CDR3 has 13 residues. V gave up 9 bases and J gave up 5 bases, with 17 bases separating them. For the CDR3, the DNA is TGTGCCATGAGTCGGAAACAGGGACACGAGCAGTACTTC. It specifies CAMSRKQGHEQYF.

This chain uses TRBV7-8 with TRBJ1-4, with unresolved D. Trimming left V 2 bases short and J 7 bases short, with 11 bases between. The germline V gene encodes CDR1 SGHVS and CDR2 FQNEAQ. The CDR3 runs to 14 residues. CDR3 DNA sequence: TGTGCCAGCAGCTTAAGCCGAAACGGTGAAAAACTGTTTTTT. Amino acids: CASSLSRNGEKLFF. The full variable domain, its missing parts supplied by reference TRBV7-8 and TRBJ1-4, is GAGVSQSPRYKVAKRGQDVALRCDPISGHVSLFWYQQALGQGPEFLTYFQNEAQLDKSGLPSDRFFAERPEGSVSTLKIQRTQQEDSAVYLCASSLSRNGEKLFFGSGTQLSVL.

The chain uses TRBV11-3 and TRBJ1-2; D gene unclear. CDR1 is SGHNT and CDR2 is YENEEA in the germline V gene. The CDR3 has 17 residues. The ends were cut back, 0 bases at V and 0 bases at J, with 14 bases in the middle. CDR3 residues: CASSLESKTPTNYGYTF. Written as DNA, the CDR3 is TGTGCCAGCAGCTTAGAATCCAAGACACCCACTAACTATGGCTACACCTTC.

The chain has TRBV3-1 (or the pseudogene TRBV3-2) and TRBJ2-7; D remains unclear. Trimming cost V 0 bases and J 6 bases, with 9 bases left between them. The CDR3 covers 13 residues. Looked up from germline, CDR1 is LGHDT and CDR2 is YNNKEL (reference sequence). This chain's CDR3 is CASSQDTTGEQYF. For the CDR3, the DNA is TGTGCCAGCAGCCAAGACACGACGGGCGAGCAGTACTTC.

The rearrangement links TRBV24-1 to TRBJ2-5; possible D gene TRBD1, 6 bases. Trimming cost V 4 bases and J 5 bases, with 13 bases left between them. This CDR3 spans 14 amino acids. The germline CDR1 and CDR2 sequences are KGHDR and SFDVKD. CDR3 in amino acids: CATSDRQDHETQYF. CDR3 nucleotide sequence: TGTGCCACCAGTGACAGACAGGATCACGAGACCCAGTACTTC.

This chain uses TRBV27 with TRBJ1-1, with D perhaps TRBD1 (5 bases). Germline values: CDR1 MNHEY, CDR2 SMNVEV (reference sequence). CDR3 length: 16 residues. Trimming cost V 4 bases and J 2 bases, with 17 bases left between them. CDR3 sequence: CASSSTGFAPNTEAFF. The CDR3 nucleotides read TGTGCCAGCAGTTCTACAGGATTTGCACCTAACACTGAAGCTTTCTTT.

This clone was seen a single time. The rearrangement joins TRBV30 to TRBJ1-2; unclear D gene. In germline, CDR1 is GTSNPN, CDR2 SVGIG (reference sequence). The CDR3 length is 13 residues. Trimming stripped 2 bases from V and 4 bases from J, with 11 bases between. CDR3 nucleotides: TGTGCCTGGAGTCGGAGGGTGGCCTATGGCTACACCTTC. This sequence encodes CAWSRRVAYGYTF.

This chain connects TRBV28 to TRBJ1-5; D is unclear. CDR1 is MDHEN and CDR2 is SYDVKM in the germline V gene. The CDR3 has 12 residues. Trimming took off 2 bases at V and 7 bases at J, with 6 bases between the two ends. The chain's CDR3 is CASSLKSQPQHF. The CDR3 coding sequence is TGTGCCAGCAGTTTAAAAAGCCAGCCCCAGCATTTT.

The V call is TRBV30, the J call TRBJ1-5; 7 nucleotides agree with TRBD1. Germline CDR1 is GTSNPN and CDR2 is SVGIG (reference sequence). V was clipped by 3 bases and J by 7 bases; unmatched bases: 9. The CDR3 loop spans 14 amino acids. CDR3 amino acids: CAWSPPGGNQPQHF. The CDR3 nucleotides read TGTGCCTGGAGCCCCCCAGGGGGTAACCAGCCCCAGCATTTT.

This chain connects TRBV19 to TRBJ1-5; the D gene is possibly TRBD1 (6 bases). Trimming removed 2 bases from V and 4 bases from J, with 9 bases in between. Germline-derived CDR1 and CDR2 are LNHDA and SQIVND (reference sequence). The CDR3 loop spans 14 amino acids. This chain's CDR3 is CASSIQGSNQPQHF. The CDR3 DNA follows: TGTGCCAGTAGTATACAGGGGAGTAATCAGCCCCAGCATTTT.

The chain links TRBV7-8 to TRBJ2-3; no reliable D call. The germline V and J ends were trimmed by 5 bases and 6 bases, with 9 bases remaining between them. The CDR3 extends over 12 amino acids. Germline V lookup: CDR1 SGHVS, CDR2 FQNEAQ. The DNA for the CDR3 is TGTGCCAGCAGCCCCGAGAGGGATACGCAGTATTTT. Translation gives CASSPERDTQYF.

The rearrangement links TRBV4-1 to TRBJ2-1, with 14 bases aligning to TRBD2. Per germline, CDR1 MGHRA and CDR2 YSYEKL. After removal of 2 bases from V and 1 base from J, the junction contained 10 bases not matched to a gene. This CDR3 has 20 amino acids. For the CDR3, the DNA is TGCGCCAGCAGCCAACCCTCCGGGACTAGCGGGAGTAGTTCCTACAATGAGCAGTTCTTC. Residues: CASSQPSGTSGSSSYNEQFF.

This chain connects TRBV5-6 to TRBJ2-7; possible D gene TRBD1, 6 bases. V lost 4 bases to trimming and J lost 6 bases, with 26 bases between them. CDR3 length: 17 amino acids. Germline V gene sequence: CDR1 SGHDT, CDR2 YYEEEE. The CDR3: CASSLRIGGEGPSEQYF. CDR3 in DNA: TGTGCCAGCAGCCTACGAATAGGGGGTGAGGGGCCCAGCGAGCAGTACTTC. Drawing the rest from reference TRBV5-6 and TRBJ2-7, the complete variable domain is DAGVTQSPTHLIKTRGQQVTLRCSPKSGHDTVSWYQQALGQGPQFIFQYYEEEERQRGNFPDRFSGHQFPNYSSELNVNALLLGDSALYLCASSLRIGGEGPSEQYFGPGTRLTVT.